The 18 T cell receptor beta chains below were found in one sample sequenced in a study of T cells in Graves' hyperthyroidism and ophthalmopathy. Amplified TCR beta CDR3 regions derived from RNA transcripts. Primed by the HTBI set, a first-round RT-PCR was run on the TCR CDR3. TCRdb reprocessed the multiplex PCR reads with MiXCR, giving one entry per CDR3 protein. Of roughly 250,000 distinct CDR3 sequences in the sample, roughly 15% were seen once. Sequenced input: blood. These receptors were obtained from a woman aged 40 to 50 with Graves' hyperthyroidism that later progressed to Graves' ophthalmopathy.

The table lists this clonotype with many counts. V gene TRBV30 combines with J gene TRBJ1-1, with D maybe TRBD1 (6 bases). The CDR3 is 13 amino acids. Per the germline V gene, CDR1 is GTSNPN and CDR2 is SVGIG (reference sequence). The ends were cut back, 2 bases at V and 12 bases at J, with 19 bases in the middle. The DNA for the CDR3 is TGTGCCTGGAGTATAGACAGGTTGGCTAGTTCTTTCTTT. This translates into CAWSIDRLASSFF.

This clonotype was detected many times. The chain is built from TRBV9 and TRBJ1-5; D not resolved. Germline CDR1 is SGDLS and CDR2 is YYNGEE. The CDR3 consists of 13 residues. V gave up 3 bases and J gave up 5 bases, with 9 bases separating them. The CDR3 loop reads CASSAAGYQPQHF. The CDR3 DNA follows: TGTGCCAGCAGCGCGGCAGGTTATCAGCCCCAGCATTTT.

V usage is TRBV28 and J usage is TRBJ2-1; 9 bases are a match to TRBD2. Trimming cost V 6 bases and J 5 bases; bases outside gene matches: 11. CDR3 length equals 16 residues. Germline assignment: CDR1 MDHEN and CDR2 SYDVKM. Written as DNA, the CDR3 is TGTGCCAGCAGCCAAGCCGCTAGCGGGAAAGACAATGAGCAGTTCTTC. As protein: CASSQAASGKDNEQFF. Combining the CDR3 with reference TRBV28 and TRBJ2-1 gives the whole variable domain DVKVTQSSRYLVKRTGEKVFLECVQDMDHENMFWYRQDPGLGLRLIYFSYDVKMKEKGDIPEGYSVSREKKERFSLILESASTNQTSMYLCASSQAASGKDNEQFFGPGTRLTVL.

This clonotype was detected a few times. The chain joins TRBV4-1 to TRBJ2-5, with a weak D call TRBD2 (5 bases). This CDR3 has 17 residues. The V end lost 3 bases, the J end lost 5 bases, and 22 bases lay between the germline ends. Germline V gene sequence: CDR1 MGHRA, CDR2 YSYEKL. The CDR3 DNA follows: TGCGCCAGCAGCCAGGATACCAGTCCAGGTAGAGGGGAGACCCAGTACTTC. As protein: CASSQDTSPGRGETQYF.

This clonotype was observed at least ten times. The genes are TRBV4-1 and TRBJ1-5; the D is unclear. Deletions cut 5 bases from V and 7 bases from J, with 24 bases between. The CDR3 runs to 17 residues. The germline V gene encodes CDR1 MGHRA and CDR2 YSYEKL. This chain's CDR3 is CASSIRALAGSRQPQHF. The CDR3 DNA follows: TGCGCCAGCAGCATTAGGGCCCTTGCGGGGTCACGGCAGCCCCAGCATTTT.

This clonotype was counted at least ten times. The chain has TRBV24-1 and TRBJ2-2; possible D gene TRBD2, 6 bases. Germline assignment: CDR1 KGHDR and CDR2 SFDVKD. Trimming stripped 4 bases from V and 4 bases from J, with 15 bases between. This CDR3 region has 16 residues. CDR3 loop: CATSDGGRRSTGELFF. The CDR3 nucleotides read TGTGCCACCAGTGACGGAGGGAGAAGAAGCACCGGGGAGCTGTTTTTT.

The V call is TRBV27, the J call TRBJ1-5; TRBD1 is a possible D gene (6 bases). V was cut by 6 bases and J by 7 bases, with 22 bases left in between. Germline CDR1 is MNHEY and CDR2 is SMNVEV (reference sequence). This CDR3 comprises 16 residues. DNA for the CDR3: TGTGCCAGCAGCCTCATAGGGGGGGCGCTTACGCAGCCCCAGCATTTT. Amino acid sequence: CASSLIGGALTQPQHF.

Only one count was recorded for this clonotype. The chain has TRBV20-1 and TRBJ2-2, with TRBD2 as a possible D gene (5 bases). The CDR3 is 15 residues long. Germline CDR1 DFQATT, CDR2 SNEGSKA (reference sequence). Between the trimmed V and J ends, which lost 2 bases and 2 bases, there was a span of 12 bases. The CDR3 spells CSARKSSRNTGELFF. CDR3 sequence (DNA): TGCAGTGCTAGAAAATCTAGCCGAAACACCGGGGAGCTGTTTTTT.

This clonotype occurred many times. The V and J genes are TRBV6-1 and TRBJ1-1; TRBD1 agrees at 7 bases. The CDR3 is made up of 16 amino acids. V dropped 6 bases and J dropped 0; count of bases not matched to a gene: 10. The V gene's germline CDR1 is MNHNS and CDR2 SASEGT. The DNA for the CDR3 is TGTGCCAGCAGCGTCAACACAGGGGTAATGAACACTGAAGCTTTCTTT. As protein: CASSVNTGVMNTEAFF.

This chain uses TRBV4-2 with TRBJ2-1; maybe TRBD2 (7 bases). Germline V CDR1 and CDR2: LGHNA, YNFKEQ. V shed 6 bases and J shed 7 bases, with 25 bases lying between them. This CDR3 spans 17 amino acids. DNA for the CDR3: TGTGCCAGCAGGCTCGACCGGGGGCGGGAGTCGTCGAATGAGCAGTTCTTC. It yields the protein CASRLDRGRESSNEQFF.

This clonotype was seen many times. This sequence joins TRBV4-1 and TRBJ1-3; TRBD1 might be the D (6 bases). CDR3 length equals 21 residues. V was shortened by 2 bases and J by 0 bases, with 26 bases between the two germline ends. Germline CDR1 MGHRA, CDR2 YSYEKL. The CDR3 DNA follows: TGCGCCAGCAGCCAAAGGAATGCCGGGACACCACCGTTCATCTCTGGAAACACCATATATTTT. It is translated as CASSQRNAGTPPFISGNTIYF.

The table lists this clonotype with a few counts. The chain employs TRBV7-9 and TRBJ1-1; 7 nucleotides match TRBD1. Germline CDR1 SEHNR, CDR2 FQNEAQ (reference sequence). The trim removed 5 bases at V and 4 bases at J, leaving 10 bases unmatched. The CDR3 is 15 amino acids. As DNA, the CDR3 is TGTGCCAGCAGCAAACCCCGGACAGGCACCACTGAAGCTTTCTTT. This sequence encodes CASSKPRTGTTEAFF.

CDR3 residues: CASSLARTLNQPQHF. The CDR3, as DNA: TGTGCCAGCAGCTTGGCCAGGACACTCAATCAGCCCCAGCATTTT. This chain uses TRBV5-8 with TRBJ1-5, with D tentatively TRBD1 (5 bases). The CDR3 consists of 15 residues. V was shortened by 0 bases and J by 3 bases, with 10 bases between the two germline ends. Germline CDR1 and CDR2: SGHTS and YDEGEE.

This clonotype has ten or more counts. The V and J genes are TRBV7-9 and TRBJ2-1; 10 positions agree with TRBD2. V trimming: 2 bases; J trimming: 5 bases; junction bases outside the gene matches: 6. The CDR3 sequence is 16 residues long. Per the germline V gene, CDR1 is SEHNR and CDR2 is FQNEAQ (reference sequence). This CDR3 reads CASSLPSGRFDNEQFF. DNA for the CDR3: TGTGCCAGCAGCTTACCTAGCGGGAGATTTGACAATGAGCAGTTCTTC.

This clonotype was seen ten or more times. The rearrangement joins TRBV5-1 to TRBJ1-6; 7 bases map to TRBD1. Germline V gene data show CDR1 as SGHRS and CDR2 as YFSETQ. The J segment lost 0 bases and the V segment lost 4 bases, leaving 10 bases of the junction unmatched. The CDR3 has 18 residues. This CDR3 is CASSQSTGSGSYNSPLHF. DNA of the CDR3: TGCGCCAGCAGCCAATCGACAGGGTCGGGCTCCTATAATTCACCCCTCCACTTT.

This clonotype came up many times. For the CDR3, the DNA is TGTGCCAGCAGCGTCGGGACAGGGATCACTGAAGCTTTCTTT. Its translation: CASSVGTGITEAFF. This rearrangement joins TRBV9 to TRBJ1-1; 9 nucleotides agree with TRBD1. CDR1 and CDR2 from the germline V gene are SGDLS and YYNGEE. V dropped 2 bases and J dropped 4; count of bases not matched to a gene: 3. The CDR3 is made up of 14 amino acids.

In its sample, this clonotype was seen many times. The chain is built from TRBV29-1 and TRBJ2-5; D uncertain. Looked up from germline, CDR1 is SQVTM and CDR2 is ANQGSEA. The V and J ends lost 5 bases and 5 bases respectively, with 18 bases between them. This CDR3 contains 14 residues. The CDR3 here is CSVSRTPSVETQYF. CDR3 in DNA: TGCAGCGTTTCTCGGACCCCATCGGTCGAGACCCAGTACTTC. The variable domain in full, with the rest retrieved from reference TRBV29-1 and TRBJ2-5, is SAVISQKPSRDICQRGTSLTIQCQVDSQVTMMFWYRQQPGQSLTLIATANQGSEATYESGFVIDKFPISRPNLTFSTLTVSNMSPEDSSIYLCSVSRTPSVETQYFGPGTRLLVL.

This clonotype was seen repeatedly, ten times or more. The rearrangement uses TRBV5-6 and TRBJ1-1, with TRBD1 as a possible D gene (5 bases). The CDR3 covers 17 residues. The V end lost 2 bases, the J end lost 7 bases, and 24 bases lay between the germline ends. The V gene's germline CDR1 is SGHDT and CDR2 YYEEEE. This chain's CDR3 is CASSLFGAGIRKNEAFF. The CDR3 DNA reads as TGTGCCAGCAGCTTATTTGGGGCTGGTATCCGAAAGAATGAAGCTTTCTTT.